The sequence of this T cell receptor beta chain was determined in a study of shared clonotypes between healthy human individuals. Across the whole study: Per donor, CD8 memory used one plate, CD8 naive used two, CD4 memory used three and CD4 naive used three.

The CDR3 is 14 residues long. Germline loops: CDR1 SNHLY, CDR2 FYNNEI. Trimming pared 3 bases from V and 0 bases from J, leaving 8 bases between. The assay was immunoSEQ multiplex PCR, and TCRdb's table has in-frame clones only and misses some. The sample holds about a million clones, approximately 80% seen once. Sequencing used memory CD4+ T cells sorted from blood. Subset of the sample: CD45RA-negative fraction. This chain joins TRBV2 and TRBJ1-2, with a weak D call TRBD1 (6 bases). The sequence was collected from a man younger than 30 in good health. CDR3 protein: CASSDGTSNYGYTF. The CDR3 nucleotides read TGTGCCAGCAGTGACGGGACATCTAACTATGGCTACACCTTC.